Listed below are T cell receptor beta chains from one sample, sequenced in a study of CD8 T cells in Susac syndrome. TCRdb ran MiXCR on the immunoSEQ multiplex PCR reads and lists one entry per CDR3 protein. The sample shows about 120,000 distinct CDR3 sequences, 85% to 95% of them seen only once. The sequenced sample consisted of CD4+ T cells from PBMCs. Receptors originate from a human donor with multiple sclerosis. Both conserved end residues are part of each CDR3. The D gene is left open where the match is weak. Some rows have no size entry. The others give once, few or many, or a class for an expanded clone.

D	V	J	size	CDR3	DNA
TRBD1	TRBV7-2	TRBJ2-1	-	CASSLQGLEQFF	TGTGCCAGCAGCCTACAGGGGTTGGAGCAGTTCTTC
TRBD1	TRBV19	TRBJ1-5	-	CASSTGQTYNQPQHF	TGTGCCAGTAGTACGGGACAGACCTACAATCAGCCCCAGCATTTT
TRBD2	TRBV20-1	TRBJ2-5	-	CSAGGLGQETQYF	TGCAGTGCTGGAGGACTAGGACAAGAGACCCAGTACTTC
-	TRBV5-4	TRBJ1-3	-	CASSADRQSFSGNTIYF	TGTGCCAGCAGCGCCGACAGGCAATCGTTCTCTGGAAACACCATATATTTT
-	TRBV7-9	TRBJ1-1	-	CASSLGRGVASEAFF	TGTGCCAGCAGCTTAGGTAGAGGGGTTGCATCTGAAGCTTTCTTT
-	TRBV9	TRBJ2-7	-	CASSVGGEQYF	TGTGCCAGCAGCGTGGGCGGGGAGCAGTACTTC
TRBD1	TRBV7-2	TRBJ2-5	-	CASSPRGRQQETQYF	TGTGCCAGCAGCCCTAGGGGGCGCCAACAAGAGACCCAGTACTTC
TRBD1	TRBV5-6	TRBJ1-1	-	CASSLLFGQGDADEAFF	TGTGCCAGCAGCTTGCTGTTCGGGCAGGGGGACGCGGATGAAGCTTTCTTT
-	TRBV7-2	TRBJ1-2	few	CASSLGVNYGYTF	TGTGCCAGCAGCTTAGGGGTGAACTATGGCTACACCTTC
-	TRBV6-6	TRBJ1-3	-	CASSYPLGRSGNTIYF	TGTGCCAGCAGTTACCCCCTTGGCCGCTCTGGAAACACCATATATTTT
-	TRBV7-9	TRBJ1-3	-	CASSLVGVATGNTIYF	TGTGCCAGCAGCTTAGTAGGGGTCGCAACTGGAAACACCATATATTTT
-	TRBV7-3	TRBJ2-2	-	CASSLRGTGELFF	TGTGCCAGCAGCTTACGGGGCACCGGGGAGCTGTTTTTT
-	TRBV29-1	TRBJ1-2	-	CSVEVGTWSGYTF	TGCAGCGTTGAAGTGGGGACCTGGAGTGGCTACACCTTC
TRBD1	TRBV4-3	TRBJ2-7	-	CASSQGQGIGGQYF	TGCGCCAGCAGCCAAGGACAGGGGATCGGGGGGCAGTACTTC
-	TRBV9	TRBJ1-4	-	CASSIRDQGMEKLFF	TGTGCCAGCAGCATAAGAGACCAGGGCATGGAAAAACTGTTTTTT
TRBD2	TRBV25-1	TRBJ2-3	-	CAGIKGGGPDTQYF	TGTGCCGGCATCAAGGGCGGGGGGCCAGATACGCAGTATTTT
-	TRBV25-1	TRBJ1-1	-	CASSNDGGAEAFF	TGTGCCAGCTCCAACGACGGTGGCGCTGAAGCTTTCTTT
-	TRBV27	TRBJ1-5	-	CASSLSKDRGPQHF	TGTGCCAGCAGTTTATCGAAAGACCGGGGGCCCCAGCATTTT
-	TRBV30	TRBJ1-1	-	CARTDRMNTEAFF	TGTGCTCGTACAGACAGAATGAACACTGAAGCTTTCTTT
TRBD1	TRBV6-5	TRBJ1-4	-	CASTGTGYGEKLFF	TGTGCCAGCACTGGGACAGGGTATGGAGAAAAACTGTTTTTT
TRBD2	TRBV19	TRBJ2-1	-	CASSTRLAGGGEQFF	TGTGCCAGTAGCACCCGACTAGCGGGCGGGGGCGAGCAGTTCTTC
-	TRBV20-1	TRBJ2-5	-	CSARGQSETQYF	TGCAGTGCCCGAGGACAGTCCGAGACCCAGTACTTC
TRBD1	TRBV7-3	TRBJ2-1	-	CASSSQGASLYNEQFF	TGTGCCAGCAGCTCACAGGGGGCATCGCTCTACAATGAGCAGTTCTTC
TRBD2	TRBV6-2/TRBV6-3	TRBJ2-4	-	CASSGGSAKNIQYF	TGTGCCAGCTCCGGGGGGTCAGCCAAAAACATTCAGTACTTC
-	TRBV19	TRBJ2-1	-	CASTRGVEQFF	TGTGCCAGTACCCGGGGTGTTGAGCAGTTCTTC
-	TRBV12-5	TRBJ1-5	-	CASGWGFSKGNQPQHF	TGTGCTAGTGGTTGGGGATTTTCTAAGGGGAATCAGCCCCAGCATTTT
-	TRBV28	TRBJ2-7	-	CASPPQGRAVGEQYF	TGTGCCAGCCCGCCCCAGGGCAGGGCGGTTGGCGAGCAGTACTTC
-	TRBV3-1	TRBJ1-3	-	CASSQLGSGNTIYF	TGTGCCAGCAGCCAATTGGGCTCTGGAAACACCATATATTTT
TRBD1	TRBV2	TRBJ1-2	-	CASSTQTGVYGYTF	TGTGCCAGCAGTACACAGACAGGGGTCTATGGCTACACCTTC
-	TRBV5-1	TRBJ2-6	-	CASSPPWGSGANVLTF	TGCGCCAGCAGCCCACCTTGGGGTTCTGGGGCCAACGTCCTGACTTTC
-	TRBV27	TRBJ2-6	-	CASSSADSRRANVLTF	TGTGCCAGCAGTTCAGCGGACAGCCGTAGGGCCAACGTCCTGACTTTC
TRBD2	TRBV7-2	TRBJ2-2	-	CASSLAGGRSTGELFF	TGTGCCAGCAGCTTAGCCGGGGGGAGGAGCACCGGGGAGCTGTTTTTT
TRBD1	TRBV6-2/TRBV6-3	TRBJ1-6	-	CASKLDRFGSPLHF	TGTGCCAGCAAACTGGACAGGTTCGGATCACCCCTCCACTTT
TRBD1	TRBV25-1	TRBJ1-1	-	CASSAPPGGPDTEAFF	TGTGCCAGCAGTGCCCCTCCAGGGGGGCCCGACACTGAAGCTTTCTTT
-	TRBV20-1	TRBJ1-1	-	CSAPGRGTEAFF	TGCAGTGCTCCGGGAAGGGGCACTGAAGCTTTCTTT
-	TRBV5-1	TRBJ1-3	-	CASSLTPSSGNTIYF	TGCGCCAGCAGCTTGACACCGAGCTCTGGAAACACCATATATTTT
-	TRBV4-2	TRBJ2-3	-	CASSSERGGGYTQYF	TGTGCCAGCAGCTCTGAGAGGGGGGGCGGATATACGCAGTATTTT
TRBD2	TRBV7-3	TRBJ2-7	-	CASSTGGPGVEQYF	TGTGCCAGCAGCACGGGAGGGCCCGGCGTCGAGCAGTACTTC
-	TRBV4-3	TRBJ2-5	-	CASSQDQGEGETQYF	TGCGCCAGCAGCCAAGATCAGGGGGAGGGAGAGACCCAGTACTTC
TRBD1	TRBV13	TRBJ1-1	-	CASSLARKTGGGAEAFF	TGTGCCAGCAGCTTAGCCCGAAAGACAGGGGGGGGAGCTGAAGCTTTCTTT
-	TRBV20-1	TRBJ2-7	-	CSARRSGDEQYF	TGCAGTGCTAGGAGATCAGGGGACGAGCAGTACTTC
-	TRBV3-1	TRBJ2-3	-	CASSRSGTDTQYF	TGTGCCAGCAGCCGCTCTGGAACAGATACGCAGTATTTT
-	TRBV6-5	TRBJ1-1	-	CASSYWAETEAFF	TGTGCCAGCAGTTACTGGGCAGAGACTGAAGCTTTCTTT
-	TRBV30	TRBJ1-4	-	CAWSEESVANEKLFF	TGTGCCTGGAGTGAAGAGTCCGTAGCGAATGAAAAACTGTTTTTT
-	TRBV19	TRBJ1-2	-	CASSSGLRGYTF	TGTGCCAGTAGTTCCGGCCTAAGGGGCTACACCTTC
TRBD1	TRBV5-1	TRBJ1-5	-	CASSYGTGRQPQHF	TGCGCCAGCAGCTATGGGACAGGGCGTCAGCCCCAGCATTTT
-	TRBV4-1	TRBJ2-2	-	CASKQSRATDTGELFF	TGCGCCAGCAAACAATCCAGGGCTACGGACACCGGGGAGCTGTTTTTT
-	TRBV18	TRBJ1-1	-	CASSLPGKSEAFF	TGTGCCAGCTCACTACCAGGGAAGTCTGAAGCTTTCTTT
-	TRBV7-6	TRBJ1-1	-	CASSRSPGRMEKAFF	TGTGCCAGCAGCCGCTCCCCGGGACGTATGGAGAAAGCTTTCTTT